This TCR beta chain originates from a study of T cell responses to AZD1222 COVID-19 vaccine. The CDR3 totals 13 residues. Looked up from germline, CDR1 is SGHRS and CDR2 is YFSETQ. With 1 base removed from V and 3 bases from J, the gap between germline ends came to 8 bases. Assay: immunoSEQ multiplex PCR; the TCRdb copy retains only in-frame clones and omits some. The table lists roughly 120,000 clones, 85% to 90% of them singletons. With regard to this clone: Its antigen is not known.

Study-level results: Close to half of all spike-specific TCRs reportedly target regions of the variants that are unmutated.

The sequences come from peripheral blood, collected 28 days after the second AZD1222 dose. The V gene is TRBV5-1, the J gene TRBJ2-7, with D unresolved. This TCR came from an adult who received the AZD1222 COVID-19 vaccine. The CDR3 reads CASSLTADYEQYF. Here the CDR3 DNA reads TGCGCCAGCAGCTTGACGGCAGACTACGAGCAGTACTTC.